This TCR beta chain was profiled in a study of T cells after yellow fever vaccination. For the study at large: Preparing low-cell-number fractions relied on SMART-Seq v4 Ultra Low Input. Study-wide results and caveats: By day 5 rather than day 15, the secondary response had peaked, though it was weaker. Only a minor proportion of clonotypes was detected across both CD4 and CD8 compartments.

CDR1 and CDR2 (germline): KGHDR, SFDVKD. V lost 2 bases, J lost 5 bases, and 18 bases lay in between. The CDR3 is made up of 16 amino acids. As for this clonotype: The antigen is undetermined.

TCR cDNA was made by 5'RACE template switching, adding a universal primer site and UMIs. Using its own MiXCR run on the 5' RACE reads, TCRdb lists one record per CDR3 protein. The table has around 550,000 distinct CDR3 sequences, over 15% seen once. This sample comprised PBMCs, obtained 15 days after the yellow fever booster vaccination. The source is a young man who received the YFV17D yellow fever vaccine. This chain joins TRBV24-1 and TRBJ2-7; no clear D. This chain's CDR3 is CATSDSAEKISDEQYF. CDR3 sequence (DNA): TGTGCCACCAGTGATTCGGCAGAGAAGATAAGTGACGAGCAGTACTTC.